The 10 T cell receptor beta chains in this list originate from one sample, sequenced in a study of a mutant IDH1 vaccine in newly diagnosed glioma. No antigen is known for these receptors. Time point indicated: week 35, safety follow-up. Vaccination comprised doses that each held 300 ug of mutant IDH1 20-mer peptide, plus topical imiquimod. Measured with immunoSEQ multiplex PCR; TCRdb has only the in-frame clones, and not every one. In the table there are roughly 52,000 clones, 80% to 90% of which are singletons. The sample was PBMCs, taken from a glioma patient whose treatment included an IDH1 peptide vaccine. These receptors came from a woman aged 18-30 years with glioma.

The V call is TRBV10-3, the J call TRBJ1-4; 7 bases are shared with TRBD1. This CDR3 is 15 amino acids long. Germline V lookup: CDR1 ENHRY, CDR2 SYGVKD. V trimming: 0 bases; J trimming: 6 bases; junction bases outside the gene matches: 4. The CDR3 protein is CAISESQGGDEKLFF. In DNA, the CDR3 is TGTGCCATCAGTGAGTCTCAGGGGGGAGATGAAAAACTGTTTTTT.

The chain has TRBV11-2 and TRBJ2-1; D may be TRBD1 or TRBD2 (7 bases each). Deletions cut 5 bases from V and 5 bases from J, with 19 bases between. CDR3 length: 16 residues. Germline V gives CDR1 SGHAT, CDR2 FQNNGV. Here the CDR3 reads CASSLRRTGLDNEQFF. The CDR3 coding sequence is TGTGCCAGCAGCCTAAGGCGGACAGGACTAGACAATGAGCAGTTCTTC.

The CDR3 region is CASSVWGLVGNEQFF. The CDR3 coding sequence is TGTGCCAGCAGTGTCTGGGGACTAGTGGGCAATGAGCAGTTCTTC. The genes are TRBV6-1 and TRBJ2-1; TRBD2 aligns across 8 bases. V gave up 4 bases and J gave up 6 bases; unmatched junction bases: 8. The germline V gene has CDR1 MNHNS and CDR2 SASEGT. The CDR3 runs 15 residues.

This clone appeared a single time. The chain recombines TRBV18 with TRBJ2-1; D is ambiguous. Deletions cut 0 bases from V and 8 bases from J, with 8 bases between. Germline V gene sequence: CDR1 KGHSH, CDR2 LQKENI. The CDR3 has 13 amino acids. CDR3 sequence reads: CASSPPEAYEQFF. DNA for the CDR3: TGTGCCAGCTCACCACCCGAGGCTTATGAGCAGTTCTTC.

This clone was seen only once. The chain links TRBV27 to TRBJ2-7; the D is unclear. Trimming removed 4 bases at V and 0 bases at J, with 7 bases between. The CDR3 extends over 13 amino acids. Germline V gene lookup returns CDR1 MNHEY and CDR2 SMNVEV (reference sequence). The CDR3 region is CASSYTSSYEQYF. The CDR3 DNA reads as TGTGCCAGCAGTTACACGAGCTCCTACGAGCAGTACTTC.

This sequence joins TRBV10-3 and TRBJ2-2; 7 positions match TRBD1. Germline V CDR1 and CDR2: ENHRY, SYGVKD. The length of the CDR3 is 14 residues. V lost 6 bases and J lost 1; bases outside the gene matches: 2. The CDR3 DNA follows: TGTGCCATCAGCACAGGGGTGAACACCGGGGAGCTGTTTTTT. This gives the protein CAISTGVNTGELFF.

In the case of this clone: The junction does not match germline at one end; this may be a read error. J is TRBJ2-5 and V is TRBV7-9, with 11 nucleotides matching TRBD2. Germline V CDR1 and CDR2: SEHNR, FQNEAQ (reference sequence). The CDR3 is 14 amino acids. CDR3 DNA: TGTGCCAGCAGCCTAGCGGGGGGCCAAGAGACCCAGTACTTC. This encodes CASSLAGGQETQYF.

Here the CDR3 reads CASSYSDRGYYGYTF. The CDR3 nucleotides read TGTGCCAGCAGTTACTCTGACAGGGGGTACTATGGCTACACCTTC. This rearrangement joins TRBV6-6 to TRBJ1-2; 9 nucleotides line up with TRBD1. CDR3 size: 15 residues. The V segment lost 0 bases and the J segment 3 bases; nucleotides outside the gene matches: 2. Germline CDR1 and CDR2: MNHNY and SVGAGI (reference sequence).

The chain carries TRBV7-2 and TRBJ2-5; D unresolved. There are 13 residues in the CDR3. The germline CDR1 and CDR2 sequences are SGHTA and FQGNSA. The ends were cut back, 3 bases at V and 2 bases at J, with 7 bases in the middle. The CDR3 is CASSFFAQETQYF. CDR3 bases: TGTGCCAGCAGCTTTTTCGCACAAGAGACCCAGTACTTC.

The chain recombines TRBV5-1 with TRBJ2-7; D may be TRBD2 (6 bases). The CDR3 contains 15 residues. Deletions cut 0 bases from V and 6 bases from J, with 16 bases between. The germline V gene encodes CDR1 SGHRS and CDR2 YFSETQ. CDR3 in DNA: TGCGCCAGCAGCTTGGAAGGGGCCCTTAGCGGCGAGCAGTACTTC. Translated, it gives CASSLEGALSGEQYF. Full variable domain (rest looked up from reference TRBV5-1 and TRBJ2-7): KAGVTQTPRYLIKTRGQQVTLSCSPISGHRSVSWYQQTPGQGLQFLFEYFSETQRNKGNFPGRFSGRQFSNSRSEMNVSTLELGDSALYLCASSLEGALSGEQYFGPGTRLTVT.